These 7 T cell receptor beta chains were all obtained from the same sample, sequenced in a study of blood T cell repertoires in COVID-19. Data came from immunoSEQ multiplex PCR; TCRdb stores just in-frame clones and leaves some out. This sample has 250,000 or so clones, with around nine tenths found just once. The sample was peripheral blood. The source of these receptors is a woman between 35 and 50 years old who had recovered from COVID-19.

This clone has a handful of counts. This chain uses TRBV29-1 with TRBJ2-1, with 16 bases aligning to TRBD2. Germline V gene sequence: CDR1 SQVTM, CDR2 ANQGSEA. The J segment lost 6 bases and the V segment lost 8 bases, leaving 10 bases of the junction unmatched. The CDR3 has 16 residues. In DNA form, the CDR3 reads TGCAGCTACCCCGGGACTAGCGGGAGGGACCGCAATGAGCAGTTCTTC. Translating it yields CSYPGTSGRDRNEQFF.

This chain connects TRBV7-9 to TRBJ2-7, with D possibly TRBD1 on 5 matching bases. Trimming shortened V by 4 bases and J by 7 bases, and 11 bases separated the two germline ends. CDR3 length equals 12 residues. Germline CDR1 is SEHNR and CDR2 is FQNEAQ (reference sequence). CDR3 sequence reads: CASSSGSGEQYF. DNA for the CDR3: TGTGCCAGCAGCTCAGGGTCAGGGGAGCAGTACTTC.

The V gene is TRBV15, the J gene TRBJ1-1; no firm D call. The CDR3 contains 13 residues. Trimming removed 3 bases at V and 6 bases at J, with 11 bases between. Germline V gene sequence: CDR1 LNHNV, CDR2 YYDKDF (reference sequence). This CDR3 reads CATSRPRLPEAFF. In DNA, the CDR3 is TGTGCCACCAGCAGGCCCCGACTGCCTGAAGCTTTCTTT.

The V gene is TRBV19, the J gene TRBJ1-1; maybe TRBD1 (5 bases). V lost 4 bases and J 0 bases, leaving 12 bases between the germline ends. Germline CDR1 is LNHDA and CDR2 is SQIVND (reference sequence). CDR3 length: 15 amino acids. CDR3 in DNA: TGTGCCAGTAGTACAGTGGGACTGATGAACACTGAAGCTTTCTTT. It specifies CASSTVGLMNTEAFF.

This clone was seen just once. The chain couples TRBV27 to TRBJ1-1; 10 bases are shared with TRBD1. The CDR3 spans 15 residues. The trim removed 5 bases at V and 1 base at J, leaving 4 bases unmatched. Per the germline V gene, CDR1 is MNHEY and CDR2 is SMNVEV (reference sequence). The CDR3 protein is CASSRWTGGNTEAFF. The CDR3 DNA follows: TGTGCCAGCAGTCGGTGGACAGGGGGGAACACTGAAGCTTTCTTT.

The chain has TRBV5-4 and TRBJ2-1; the match to TRBD2 covers 9 bases. V trimming: 0 bases; J trimming: 8 bases; junction bases outside the gene matches: 12. The germline gives CDR1 SGHNT, CDR2 YYREEE (reference sequence). The CDR3 runs 17 residues. For the CDR3, the DNA is TGTGCCAGCAGCTTGGGAGGGGTAGCGGGAGTGATCGATGAGCAGTTCTTC. The encoded protein is CASSLGGVAGVIDEQFF.

This clone was found a few times. The rearrangement uses TRBV19 and TRBJ1-1; the D gene is possibly TRBD1 (6 bases). Germline V CDR1 and CDR2: LNHDA, SQIVND (reference sequence). The CDR3 is 13 residues long. Trimming took 5 bases from V and 0 from J, leaving 7 bases between them. Here the CDR3 DNA reads TGTGCCAGTAGTGGACAGATGAACACTGAAGCTTTCTTT. Its translation: CASSGQMNTEAFF.